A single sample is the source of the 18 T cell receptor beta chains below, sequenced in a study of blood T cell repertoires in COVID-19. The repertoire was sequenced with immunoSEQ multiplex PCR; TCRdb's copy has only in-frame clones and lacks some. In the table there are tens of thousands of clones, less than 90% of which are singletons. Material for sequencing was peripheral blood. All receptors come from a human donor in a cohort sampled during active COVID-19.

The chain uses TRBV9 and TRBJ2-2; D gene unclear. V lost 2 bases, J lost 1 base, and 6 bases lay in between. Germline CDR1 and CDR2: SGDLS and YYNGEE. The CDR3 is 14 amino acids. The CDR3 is CASSVNMNTGELFF. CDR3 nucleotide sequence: TGTGCCAGCAGCGTTAACATGAACACCGGGGAGCTGTTTTTT. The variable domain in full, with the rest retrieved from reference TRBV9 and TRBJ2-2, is DSGVTQTPKHLITATGQRVTLRCSPRSGDLSVYWYQQSLDQGLQFLIQYYNGEERAKGNILERFSAQQFPDLHSELNLSSLELGDSALYFCASSVNMNTGELFFGEGSRLTVL.

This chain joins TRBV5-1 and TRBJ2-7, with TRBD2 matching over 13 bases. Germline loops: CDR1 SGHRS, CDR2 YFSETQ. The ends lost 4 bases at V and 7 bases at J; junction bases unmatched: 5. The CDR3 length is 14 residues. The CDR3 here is CASSASGLAGEQYF. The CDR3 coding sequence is TGCGCCAGCAGCGCGTCGGGACTAGCGGGAGAGCAGTACTTC.

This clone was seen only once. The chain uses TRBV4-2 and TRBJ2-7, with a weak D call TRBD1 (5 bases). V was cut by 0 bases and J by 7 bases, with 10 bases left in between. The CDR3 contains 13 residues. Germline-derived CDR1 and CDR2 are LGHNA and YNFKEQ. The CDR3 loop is CASSQDLQGEQYF. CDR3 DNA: TGTGCCAGCAGCCAAGACCTCCAGGGTGAGCAGTACTTC.

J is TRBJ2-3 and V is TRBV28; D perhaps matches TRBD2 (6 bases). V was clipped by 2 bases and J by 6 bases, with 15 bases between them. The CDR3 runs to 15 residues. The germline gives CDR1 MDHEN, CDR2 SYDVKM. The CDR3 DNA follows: TGTGCCAGCAGTTTACGCGGGACCCACTGGGATACGCAGTATTTT. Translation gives CASSLRGTHWDTQYF.

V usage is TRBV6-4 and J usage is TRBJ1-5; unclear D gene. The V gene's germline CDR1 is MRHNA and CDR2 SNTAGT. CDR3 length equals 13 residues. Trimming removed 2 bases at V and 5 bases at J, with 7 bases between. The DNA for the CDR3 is TGTGCCAGCAGTGACGGCCCCTATCAGCCCCAGCATTTT. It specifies CASSDGPYQPQHF.

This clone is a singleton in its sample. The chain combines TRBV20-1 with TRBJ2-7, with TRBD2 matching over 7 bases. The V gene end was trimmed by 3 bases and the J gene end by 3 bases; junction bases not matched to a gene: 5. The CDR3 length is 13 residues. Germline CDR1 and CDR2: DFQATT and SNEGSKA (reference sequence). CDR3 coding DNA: TGCAGTGCTAGTTTGGGGGGGTACTACGAGCAGTACTTC. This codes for CSASLGGYYEQYF.

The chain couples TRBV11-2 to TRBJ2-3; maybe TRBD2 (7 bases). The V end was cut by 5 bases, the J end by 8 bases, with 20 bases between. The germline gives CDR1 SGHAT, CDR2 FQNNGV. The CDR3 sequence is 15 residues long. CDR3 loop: CASSQGGGRPSTQYF. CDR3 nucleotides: TGTGCCAGCAGCCAAGGGGGGGGGCGCCCCTCTACGCAGTATTTT. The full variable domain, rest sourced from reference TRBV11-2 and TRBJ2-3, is EAGVAQSPRYKIIEKRQSVAFWCNPISGHATLYWYQQILGQGPKLLIQFQNNGVVDDSQLPKDRFSAERLKGVDSTLKIQPAKLEDSAVYLCASSQGGGRPSTQYFGPGTRLTVL.

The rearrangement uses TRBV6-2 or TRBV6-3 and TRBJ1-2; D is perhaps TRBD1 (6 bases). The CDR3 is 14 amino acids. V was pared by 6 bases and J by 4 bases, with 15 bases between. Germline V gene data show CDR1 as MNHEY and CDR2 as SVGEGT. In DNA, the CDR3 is TGTGCCAGCAGCCCGACGACAGGAGTCTATGGCTACACCTTC. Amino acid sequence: CASSPTTGVYGYTF.

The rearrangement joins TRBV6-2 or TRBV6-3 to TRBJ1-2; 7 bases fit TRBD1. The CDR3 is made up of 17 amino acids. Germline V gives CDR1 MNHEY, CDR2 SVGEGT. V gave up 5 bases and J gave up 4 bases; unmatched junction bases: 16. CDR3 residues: CASSEGQPFTNPYGYTF. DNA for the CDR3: TGTGCCAGCAGTGAGGGACAGCCGTTTACCAACCCCTATGGCTACACCTTC.

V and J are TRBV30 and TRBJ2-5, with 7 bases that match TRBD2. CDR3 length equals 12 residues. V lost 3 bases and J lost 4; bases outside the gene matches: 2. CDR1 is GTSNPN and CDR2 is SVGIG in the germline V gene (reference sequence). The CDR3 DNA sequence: TGTGCCTGGAGCATAGCGGGAGAGACCCAGTACTTC. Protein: CAWSIAGETQYF.

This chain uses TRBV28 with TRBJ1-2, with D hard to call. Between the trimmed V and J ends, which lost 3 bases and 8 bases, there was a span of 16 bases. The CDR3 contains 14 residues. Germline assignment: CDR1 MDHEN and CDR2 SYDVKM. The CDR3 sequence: CASSLPNGKRGYTF. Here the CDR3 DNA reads TGTGCCAGCAGTTTGCCCAACGGGAAGAGGGGCTACACCTTC.

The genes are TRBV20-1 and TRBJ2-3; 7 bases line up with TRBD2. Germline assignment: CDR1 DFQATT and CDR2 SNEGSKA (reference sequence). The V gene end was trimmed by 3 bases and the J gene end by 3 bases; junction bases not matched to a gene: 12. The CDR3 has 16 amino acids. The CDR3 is CSASPTGRLATDTQYF. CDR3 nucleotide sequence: TGCAGTGCTAGTCCGACGGGAAGACTAGCAACAGATACGCAGTATTTT.

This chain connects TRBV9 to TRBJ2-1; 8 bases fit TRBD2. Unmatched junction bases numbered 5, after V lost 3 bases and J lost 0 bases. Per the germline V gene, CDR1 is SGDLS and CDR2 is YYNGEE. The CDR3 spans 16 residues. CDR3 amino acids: CASSARGVYSYNEQFF. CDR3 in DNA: TGTGCCAGCAGCGCGCGGGGGGTGTACTCCTACAATGAGCAGTTCTTC.

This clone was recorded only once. DNA for the CDR3: TGTGCCAGCCGGGACAGGGGGCAAGATACGCAGTATTTT. Its protein is CASRDRGQDTQYF. The rearrangement uses TRBV19 and TRBJ2-3; 12 bases are a match to TRBD1. This CDR3 contains 13 residues. Per the germline V gene, CDR1 is LNHDA and CDR2 is SQIVND (reference sequence). V trimming: 9 bases; J trimming: 5 bases; junction bases outside the gene matches: 3. The full variable domain, in which reference TRBV19 and TRBJ2-3 provide the parts outside the CDR3, is DGGITQSPKYLFRKEGQNVTLSCEQNLNHDAMYWYRQDPGQGLRLIYYSQIVNDFQKGDIAEGYSVSREKKESFPLTVTSAQKNPTAFYLCASRDRGQDTQYFGPGTRLTVL.

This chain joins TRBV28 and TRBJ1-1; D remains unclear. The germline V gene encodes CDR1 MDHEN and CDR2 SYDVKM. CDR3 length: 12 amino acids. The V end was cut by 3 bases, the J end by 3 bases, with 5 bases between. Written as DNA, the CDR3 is TGTGCCAGCAGTTTCGGGGACACTGAAGCTTTCTTT. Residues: CASSFGDTEAFF.

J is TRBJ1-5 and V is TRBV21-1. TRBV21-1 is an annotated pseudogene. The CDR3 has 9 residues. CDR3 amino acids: CASSALPPF. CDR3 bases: TGTGCCAGCAGCGCGCTCCCCCCATTT.

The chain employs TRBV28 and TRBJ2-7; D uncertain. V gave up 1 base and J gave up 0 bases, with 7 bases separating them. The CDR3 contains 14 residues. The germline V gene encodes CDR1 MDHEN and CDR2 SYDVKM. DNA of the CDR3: TGTGCCAGCAGTTTATCGGGTCACTCCTACGAGCAGTACTTC. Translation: CASSLSGHSYEQYF.

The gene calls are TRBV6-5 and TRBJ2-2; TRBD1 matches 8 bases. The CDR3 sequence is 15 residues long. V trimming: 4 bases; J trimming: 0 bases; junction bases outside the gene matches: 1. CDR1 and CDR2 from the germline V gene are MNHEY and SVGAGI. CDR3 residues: CASSSRGPNTGELFF. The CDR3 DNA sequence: TGTGCCAGCAGTTCCAGGGGGCCGAACACCGGGGAGCTGTTTTTT.